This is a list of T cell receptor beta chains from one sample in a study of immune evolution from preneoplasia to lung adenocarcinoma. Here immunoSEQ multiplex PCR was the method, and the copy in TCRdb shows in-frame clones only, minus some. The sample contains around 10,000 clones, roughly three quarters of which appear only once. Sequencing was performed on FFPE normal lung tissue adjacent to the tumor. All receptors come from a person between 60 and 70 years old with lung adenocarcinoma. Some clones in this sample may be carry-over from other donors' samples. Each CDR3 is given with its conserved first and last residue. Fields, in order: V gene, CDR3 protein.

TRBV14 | CASSQGASGSVDTQYF
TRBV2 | CASSEGHLEQYF
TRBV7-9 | CASSRTGDEQYF
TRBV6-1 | CASRGTGVGEQFF
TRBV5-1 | CASSHESANYGYTF
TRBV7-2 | CASSSTPGNEQFF
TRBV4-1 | CASRIRSEGFEQFF
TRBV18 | CASSPRDRGQYEQYF
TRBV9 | CASSVGEGTEQYF
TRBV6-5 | CASSARGGIREQFF
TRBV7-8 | CASYSFGHSTEAFF
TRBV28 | CASSYYGETGEVDTEAFF
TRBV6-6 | CASSLRGGARGEQYF
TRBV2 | CASSGQGGSTDTQYF
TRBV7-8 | CASSLQGLDYGYTF
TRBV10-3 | CAISAKGAGGYTF
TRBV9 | CASSGTGTLGPQHF
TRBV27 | CASSLSFSGFTEAFF
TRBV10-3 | CAIRDRGEQYF
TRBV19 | CASSMNSALGKNIQYF
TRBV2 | CASRVEKLFF
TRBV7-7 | CASSLVPASTDTQYF
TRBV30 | CAWSPQLYNEQFF
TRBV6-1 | CASNAASGANVLTF
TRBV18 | CASSQRVGDTQYF
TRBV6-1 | CASSGLRAGNEQFF
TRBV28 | CASSSGQYEQYF
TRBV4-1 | CASSQPGALGSYEQYF
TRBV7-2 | CASSWGGQPQHF